This T cell receptor beta chain derives from a study of STAT5B mutations in CD4+ large granular lymphocyte leukemia. General study points: No patients shared main leukemic clonotypes, though around 25% appeared at low frequency elsewhere.

Germline V gives CDR1 MNHNS, CDR2 SASEGT. Trimming pared 4 bases from V and 4 bases from J, leaving 14 bases between. The CDR3 totals 15 residues. Clones were read by immunoSEQ multiplex PCR, and TCRdb kept only the in-frame ones, dropping some. The repertoire consists of 30,000 to 40,000 clones, with 76% occurring once and the leading ten covering roughly 7%. A word on this clone: The antigen is not known.

This receptor was taken from a human donor in good health. The V and J genes are TRBV6-1 and TRBJ1-3; D call uncertain. The specimen was CD4+ T cells from blood buffy coats. In DNA form, the CDR3 reads TGTGCCAGCAGTGGAGGGCGGGCCGGAGGAAACACCATATATTTT. Protein: CASSGGRAGGNTIYF.